This T cell receptor beta chain was recovered during a study of Ad26.COV2.S vaccination and SARS-CoV-2 variants. Study outcomes and limitations: Spike-specific TCR breadth ran higher among vaccine recipients than placebo recipients. Participants given vaccine showed non-spike TCR breadth similar to that of placebo recipients.

Details on this clone: Its antigen is unknown. Relative to the germline gene, one junction end is altered; a read error may explain this.

Some clones are missing from TCRdb's copy, which holds only in-frame ones; the method was immunoSEQ multiplex PCR. The data show some 370,000 clones, roughly four fifths seen once. This CDR3 contains 15 residues. The germline V gene encodes CDR1 SGHNT and CDR2 YYREEE (reference sequence). Treatment reported: 15 to 20 received Ad26.COV2.S at low or high dose, single or two shots; 5 received placebo; per-sample allocation not given. Collection of samples fell on day 63 after the first vaccine or placebo injection. The clonotype was recovered from a person between 18 and 65 years old who received the Ad26.COV2.S COVID-19 vaccine or a placebo. This specimen was peripheral blood, taken in a trial of Ad26.COV2.S vaccine versus placebo. The chain combines TRBV5-4 with TRBJ1-1, with 9 bases that match TRBD1. CDR3 protein: CASSWTGDMNIEAFF. The CDR3 nucleotides are TGTGCCAGCAGCTGGACAGGGGACATGAACATTGAAGCTTTCTTT.